This TCR beta chain was identified during a study of beta chain features in type 1 diabetes. The sequenced template was cDNA made from the entire isolated RNA. The data were produced by immunoSEQ multiplex PCR, yet TCRdb's version contains in-frame clones alone and is incomplete. This table holds more than 150,000 clones, around an eighth found once. The V gene's germline CDR1 is SGHRS and CDR2 YFSETQ. V lost 4 bases to trimming and J lost 2 bases, with 15 bases between them. The CDR3 length is 15 residues. Study findings and constraints: Insertion counts at VDJ junctions were lower in type 1 diabetes patients, who also showed more deletions there. Naive, central memory and Treg TCRB repertoires appeared more alike in patients than in healthy donors.

The sample holds a few counts of this clone. The target antigen is unknown. Averaging approximately 110 mL, one heparinised blood draw came from each individual donor. The sample taken for sequencing was central memory CD4+ T cells from blood. The rearrangement joins TRBV5-1 to TRBJ1-2; D is undetermined. This TCR came from a woman between 18 and 30 years old in good health. The CDR3 sequence: CASSVAPGANYGYTF. CDR3 bases: TGCGCCAGCAGCGTTGCCCCGGGAGCCAACTATGGCTACACCTTC.